One TCR beta chain is described in this entry. Its specificity is not known. In germline, CDR1 is SEHNR, CDR2 FQNEAQ (reference sequence). The junction had 5 bases not matched to a gene; V was cut back by 1 base and J by 5 bases. The CDR3 totals 14 residues. This sample stems from a study of cytomegalovirus exposure and HLA in healthy donors. General study findings and limits: Across all donors, roughly uniform sequencing depth was an assumption of the presence/absence analyses. The authors later found TCR association rates varying by HLA locus, with DRB1 most and HLA-C fewest.

The PCR ran on 60 Vbeta and 13 Jbeta primers. Method: immunoSEQ multiplex PCR; TCRdb's copy keeps in-frame clones and lacks some. The data contain under 200,000 clones, around 74% of them singletons. This TCR derives from a man younger than 30 in good health and CMV-seronegative. The chain couples TRBV7-9 to TRBJ2-7; TRBD2 agrees at 7 bases. The material sequenced was PBMCs. In DNA form, the CDR3 reads TGTGCCAGCAGCTTAGGGGGGGGTGGGAACGAGCAGTACTTC. Translated, it gives CASSLGGGGNEQYF. Using reference TRBV7-9 and TRBJ2-7 for the parts outside the CDR3, the full variable domain is DTGVSQNPRHKITKRGQNVTFRCDPISEHNRLYWYRQTLGQGPEFLTYFQNEAQLEKSRLLSDRFSAERPKGSFSTLEIQRTEQGDSAMYLCASSLGGGGNEQYFGPGTRLTVT.